These 5 T cell receptor beta chains share one sample of origin, sequenced in a study of Ad26.COV2.S vaccination and SARS-CoV-2 variants. Profiling relied on immunoSEQ multiplex PCR, and the TCRdb table lists in-frame clones only, not all of them. The data show more than 300,000 clones, about 89% seen once. Documented treatment: 15 to 20 received Ad26.COV2.S at low or high dose, single or two shots; about 5 received placebo; per-sample allocation not given. All samples were drawn on day 63, counting from the first vaccine or placebo injection. The sequencing here drew on peripheral blood, taken in a trial of Ad26.COV2.S vaccine versus placebo. The receptors stem from a person aged 18-65 years who received the Ad26.COV2.S COVID-19 vaccine or a placebo.

The chain couples TRBV5-6 to TRBJ1-1; 10 bases are a match to TRBD1. This CDR3 spans 16 amino acids. With 4 bases clipped from V and 4 bases from J, the junction kept 10 bases outside the gene matches. Germline V gene lookup returns CDR1 SGHDT and CDR2 YYEEEE. CDR3 in DNA: TGTGCCAGCAGCCCGAGACAGGGGGCGAGTGTCACTGAAGCTTTCTTT. It specifies CASSPRQGASVTEAFF.

The chain uses TRBV5-1 and TRBJ2-7; perhaps TRBD1 as D (5 bases). Germline lookup yields CDR1 SGHRS and CDR2 YFSETQ. The CDR3 has 13 amino acids. The ends were cut back, 1 base at V and 7 bases at J, with 12 bases in the middle. CDR3 in DNA: TGCGCCAGCAGCTTGTCAGGGCCCGGGGAGCAGTACTTC. This sequence encodes CASSLSGPGEQYF.

The chain has TRBV28 and TRBJ2-7, with D hard to call. CDR1 is MDHEN and CDR2 is SYDVKM in the germline V gene. V gave up 7 bases and J gave up 2 bases, with 15 bases separating them. This CDR3 spans 14 amino acids. CDR3 bases: TGTGCCAGCACTCCTGAATCCAATCCCTACGAGCAGTACTTC. As protein: CASTPESNPYEQYF.

J is TRBJ2-1 and V is TRBV7-9; 13 bases are shared with TRBD2. This CDR3 has 15 residues. With 5 bases clipped from V and 8 bases from J, the junction kept 6 bases outside the gene matches. From germline, CDR1 is SEHNR and CDR2 FQNEAQ (reference sequence). The CDR3 DNA follows: TGTGCCAGCAGCCCGACTAGCGGGAGGAGTGATGAGCAGTTCTTC. Translated, it gives CASSPTSGRSDEQFF.

This chain connects TRBV18 to TRBJ1-2; 10 bases are shared with TRBD1. Trimming removed 4 bases from V and 4 bases from J; junction bases left unmatched: 3. CDR1 KGHSH and CDR2 LQKENI come from the germline V gene. The CDR3 covers 14 residues. In DNA, the CDR3 is TGTGCCAGCTCACTAGGGACAGGGGTCTATGGCTACACCTTC. Its translation: CASSLGTGVYGYTF.